The 10 T cell receptor beta chains in this list originate from one sample, sequenced in a study of blood T cell repertoires in COVID-19. Sequenced by immunoSEQ multiplex PCR; TCRdb stores in-frame clones only, minus some. The table has more than 350,000 clones, around 92% seen once. The sample consisted of peripheral blood. The receptors stem from a woman in her thirties with COVID-19, enrolled during active disease.

The chain links TRBV9 to TRBJ2-2; TRBD1 matches 7 bases. The germline gives CDR1 SGDLS, CDR2 YYNGEE. The CDR3 consists of 16 residues. V was pared by 5 bases and J by 0 bases, with 7 bases of the junction left unmatched. DNA for the CDR3: TGTGCCAGCAGTCGACAGGGACGCGCGAACACCGGGGAGCTGTTTTTT. Translation: CASSRQGRANTGELFF. Full variable domain (rest looked up from reference TRBV9 and TRBJ2-2): DSGVTQTPKHLITATGQRVTLRCSPRSGDLSVYWYQQSLDQGLQFLIQYYNGEERAKGNILERFSAQQFPDLHSELNLSSLELGDSALYFCASSRQGRANTGELFFGEGSRLTVL.

This chain uses TRBV6-5 with TRBJ1-4; D is unresolved. Trimming removed 0 bases from V and 0 bases from J, with 2 bases in between. The CDR3 totals 14 residues. From germline, CDR1 is MNHEY and CDR2 SVGAGI. CDR3 in amino acids: CASSYSATNEKLFF. The CDR3 nucleotides are TGTGCCAGCAGTTACTCCGCAACTAATGAAAAACTGTTTTTT.

The V and J genes are TRBV2 and TRBJ1-2; 9 bases map to TRBD1. This CDR3 comprises 15 residues. Germline trimming cut 8 bases from V and 7 bases from J; bases unmatched to any gene: 14. CDR1 SNHLY and CDR2 FYNNEI come from the germline V gene. The CDR3 DNA is TGTGCCAGCTTAGGCGGACAGGGGAGCCGGACTGGCTACACCTTC. It encodes CASLGGQGSRTGYTF.

This chain links TRBV10-3 with TRBJ2-2; D is possibly TRBD2 (5 bases). Trimming stripped 11 bases from V and 4 bases from J, with 17 bases between. The CDR3 consists of 14 residues. CDR1 and CDR2 from the germline V gene are ENHRY and SYGVKD. CDR3 sequence: CASISKSGTGELFF. Here the CDR3 DNA reads TGTGCCTCGATATCTAAAAGCGGCACCGGGGAGCTGTTTTTT.

This chain uses TRBV5-5 with TRBJ1-3; D call uncertain. CDR1 is SGHKS, CDR2 YYEKEE, per germline (reference sequence). The ends were cut back, 2 bases at V and 4 bases at J, with 13 bases in the middle. CDR3 size: 15 residues. CDR3 nucleotide sequence: TGTGCCAGCAGCTTTCTTTCGGAGCCCGGAAACACCATATATTTT. It specifies CASSFLSEPGNTIYF.

This CDR3 is CASSLGASGGYTDTQYF. The DNA of the CDR3 is TGTGCCAGCAGCTTAGGGGCTAGCGGGGGGTACACAGATACGCAGTATTTT. The V call is TRBV7-2, the J call TRBJ2-3, with 11 bases identical to TRBD2. Germline V CDR1 and CDR2: SGHTA, FQGNSA. Trimming cost V 1 base and J 2 bases; bases outside gene matches: 5. The CDR3 contains 17 residues.

This clone was seen a few times. The V gene is TRBV7-9, the J gene TRBJ2-1, with TRBD1 identical over 7 bases. The CDR3 is 11 amino acids. CDR1 is SEHNR and CDR2 is FQNEAQ in the germline V gene (reference sequence). Trimming at V came to 1 base and at J to 12 bases, leaving 0 bases not matched to a gene. DNA for the CDR3: TGTGCCAGCAGCTTAGGACAGGGGCAGTTCTTC. Amino acid sequence: CASSLGQGQFF.

CDR3 sequence: CASIGSGSGTYEQYV. CDR3 DNA: TGTGCCAGCATCGGAAGCGGGAGCGGCACCTACGAGCAGTACGTC. The chain recombines TRBV6-4 with TRBJ2-7; 8 positions match TRBD2. The CDR3 runs 15 residues. The trim removed 7 bases at V and 2 bases at J, leaving 10 bases unmatched. The V gene's germline CDR1 is MRHNA and CDR2 SNTAGT.

The chain employs TRBV29-1 and TRBJ1-4, with TRBD1 matching 7 bases. The CDR3 extends over 13 amino acids. V shed 7 bases and J 3 bases; nucleotides not matched to a gene: 5. Germline V gene lookup returns CDR1 SQVTM and CDR2 ANQGSEA. CDR3 bases: TGCAGCGCCACCGGGACAGCTAATGAAAAACTGTTTTTT. It codes for CSATGTANEKLFF.

This clone is a singleton in its sample. The CDR3 DNA sequence: TGTGCCAGTGAGACCCAGGGCGATCAGCCCCAGCATTTT. It yields the protein CASETQGDQPQHF. This rearrangement joins TRBV19 to TRBJ1-5; D is possibly TRBD1 (5 bases). The V gene's germline CDR1 is LNHDA and CDR2 SQIVND (reference sequence). The V end was cut by 8 bases, the J end by 5 bases, with 13 bases between. This CDR3 is built from 13 residues.